Listed below are T cell receptor beta chains from one sample, sequenced in a study of cytomegalovirus exposure and HLA in healthy donors. The table came from immunoSEQ multiplex PCR; TCRdb's copy has only in-frame clones and leaves some out. Here the sample spans roughly 190,000 clones, around four fifths being singletons. Source material: PBMCs. The receptor set was obtained from a man aged 40-49 years in good health and CMV-seropositive. The CDR3 runs from the conserved cysteine through the conserved F or W. D genes are given only for firm matches. The size entry is marked missing in some rows and otherwise reads once, few, many or a size class.

V: TRBV30
D: -
J: TRBJ1-5
size: once
DNA: TGTGCCTGGAGTGCCGACAGCCCGAATCAGCCCCAGCATTTT
CDR3: CAWSADSPNQPQHF

V: TRBV6-4
D: TRBD2
J: TRBJ2-5
size: once
DNA: TGTGCCAGCAGCGGGAGGGTAAGGGAGACCCAGTACTTC
CDR3: CASSGRVRETQYF

V: TRBV4-2
D: -
J: TRBJ1-3
size: -
DNA: TGTGCCAGCAGCCTCAGGGACACTGGTACTTTGGGGGGAAACACCATATATTTT
CDR3: CASSLRDTGTLGGNTIYF

V: TRBV7-2
D: -
J: TRBJ2-5
size: -
DNA: TGTGCCAGCAGCTTGACGTGGCTAGGAGAGCCCCAGTACTTC
CDR3: CASSLTWLGEPQYF

V: TRBV18
D: -
J: TRBJ2-1
size: few
DNA: TGTGCCAGCTCACAATCGTCCCAGGGAATCTACAATGAGCAGTTCTTC
CDR3: CASSQSSQGIYNEQFF

V: TRBV4-1
D: -
J: TRBJ2-7
size: -
DNA: TGCGCCAGCAGCCAAGGGGGCCTAGGGAAGTACGAGCAGTACTTC
CDR3: CASSQGGLGKYEQYF

V: TRBV6-6
D: TRBD2
J: TRBJ2-1
size: -
DNA: TGTGCCAGCAGTTCTGGTAGACTAGCGGCTTACAATGAGCAGTTCTTC
CDR3: CASSSGRLAAYNEQFF

V: TRBV7-9
D: -
J: TRBJ2-7
size: -
DNA: TGTGCCAGCAGCCCGGGATTTTCCTACGAGCAGTACTTC
CDR3: CASSPGFSYEQYF

V: TRBV7-9
D: -
J: TRBJ1-5
size: -
DNA: TGTGCCAGCAGCTTAGTTTCCGGAAGAGGGAGCAATCAGCCCCAGCATTTT
CDR3: CASSLVSGRGSNQPQHF

V: TRBV2
D: TRBD1
J: TRBJ1-2
size: -
DNA: TGTGCCAGCAGTGCCGCGACAGGGGGCTTCGGCACCTTC
CDR3: CASSAATGGFGTF

V: TRBV6-1
D: TRBD1
J: TRBJ2-7
size: -
DNA: TGTGCCAGCAGGGGCTATGGACAGGGGGGTTACGAGCAGTACTTC
CDR3: CASRGYGQGGYEQYF

V: TRBV5-6
D: TRBD2
J: TRBJ2-1
size: -
DNA: TGTGCCAGCAGCTTGTCTTGGGCTAGCGGGTTCCTTTACAATGAGCAGTTCTTC
CDR3: CASSLSWASGFLYNEQFF

V: TRBV4-2
D: TRBD1
J: TRBJ2-5
size: -
DNA: TGTGCCAGCAGCCAAGATTCCGGACAGGGGCAAGAGACCCAGTACTTC
CDR3: CASSQDSGQGQETQYF

V: TRBV6-4
D: -
J: TRBJ1-5
size: -
DNA: TGTGCCAGCAATGGAAGACAGACCGATAGCAATCAGCCCCAGCATTTT
CDR3: CASNGRQTDSNQPQHF

V: TRBV6-5
D: -
J: TRBJ1-2
size: -
DNA: TGTGCCAGCAGTTACTCAAGGACAAGTTTTTACACCTTC
CDR3: CASSYSRTSFYTF

V: TRBV7-9
D: TRBD2
J: TRBJ2-7
size: -
DNA: TGTTCCAGCAGGCCCGGGACTAGCGACTACGAGCAGTACTTC
CDR3: CSSRPGTSDYEQYF

V: TRBV5-1
D: TRBD2
J: TRBJ2-1
size: -
DNA: TGCGCCAGCAGCTTGGATCTTAGCGGGACCGCTGAGCAGTTCTTC
CDR3: CASSLDLSGTAEQFF

V: TRBV30
D: TRBD2
J: TRBJ2-5
size: -
DNA: TGTGCCTGGAGTGTAGGAGCGGGAGGGCCCCAAGAGACCCAGTACTTC
CDR3: CAWSVGAGGPQETQYF

V: TRBV25-1
D: TRBD1
J: TRBJ1-4
size: -
DNA: TGTGCCAGCAGTAAACAGGGGGCCCGGGGTGAAAAACTGTTTTTT
CDR3: CASSKQGARGEKLFF

V: TRBV5-1
D: -
J: TRBJ1-1
size: -
DNA: TGCGCCAGCAGGGGGGTGGAGGGCACTGAAGCTTTCTTT
CDR3: CASRGVEGTEAFF

V: TRBV9
D: TRBD2
J: TRBJ2-5
size: -
DNA: TGTGCCAGCAGCGTAGGGACTAGTTCGGAGACCCAGTACTTC
CDR3: CASSVGTSSETQYF

V: TRBV5-1
D: TRBD1
J: TRBJ1-1
size: -
DNA: TGCGCCAGCAGGGTCGGACAGGGGGCGAGGACTGAAGCTTTCTTT
CDR3: CASRVGQGARTEAFF

V: TRBV18
D: TRBD2
J: TRBJ2-3
size: -
DNA: TGTGCCAGCTCACCGCGCGCGGCTAGCGGGACGGGGGAAGATACGCAGTATTTT
CDR3: CASSPRAASGTGEDTQYF

V: TRBV2
D: TRBD1
J: TRBJ2-7
size: -
DNA: TGTGCCAGCGGAAGACAGGGTAACGAGCAGTACTTC
CDR3: CASGRQGNEQYF

V: TRBV5-4
D: -
J: TRBJ2-7
size: once
DNA: TGTGCCAGCAGCACGTCTAGCGAATACGAGCAGTACTTC
CDR3: CASSTSSEYEQYF

V: TRBV9
D: TRBD2
J: TRBJ2-5
size: -
DNA: TGTGCCAGCAGCGTAGGGCTAGCGGAAAACCAAGAGACCCAGTACTTC
CDR3: CASSVGLAENQETQYF

V: TRBV7-9
D: -
J: TRBJ2-7
size: -
DNA: TGTGCCAGCAGTGCCCCGGGTTCCGTCTCCTACGAGCAGTACTTC
CDR3: CASSAPGSVSYEQYF

V: TRBV9
D: TRBD1
J: TRBJ2-3
size: -
DNA: TGTGCCAGCAGCCCCAGGGGGTCCTCCGATACGCAGTATTTT
CDR3: CASSPRGSSDTQYF

V: TRBV7-2
D: TRBD2
J: TRBJ2-7
size: -
DNA: TGTGCCAGCAGCTCCAATGGCGGGGGATCCTACGAGCAGTACTTC
CDR3: CASSSNGGGSYEQYF

V: TRBV6-6
D: TRBD1
J: TRBJ2-6
size: -
DNA: TGTGCCAGCCGCTTGGGGACAGACTCTGGGGCCAACGTCCTGACTTTC
CDR3: CASRLGTDSGANVLTF

V: TRBV5-4
D: -
J: TRBJ2-7
size: -
DNA: TGTGCCAGCAGCTTGGGACTGCAATACGAGCAGTACTTC
CDR3: CASSLGLQYEQYF

V: TRBV7-8
D: TRBD1
J: TRBJ2-7
size: -
DNA: TGTGCCAGCAGCCCCGCCCACGCTTGGACAGGGTTATACGAGCAGTACTTC
CDR3: CASSPAHAWTGLYEQYF

V: TRBV11-2
D: -
J: TRBJ2-7
size: -
DNA: TGTGCCAGCAGCAAGCAAAGGGGGGGGGCCGGGGCGGAGCAGTACTTC
CDR3: CASSKQRGGAGAEQYF

V: TRBV5-1
D: TRBD2
J: TRBJ2-1
size: -
DNA: TGCGCCAGCAGCTTGGAGGGGCTAGCGGGTCAATTTAGTGAGCAGTTCTTC
CDR3: CASSLEGLAGQFSEQFF

V: TRBV6-1
D: -
J: TRBJ2-7
size: once
DNA: TGTGCCAGCATCTGGGGGCCGGGCTCTTACGAGCAGTACTTC
CDR3: CASIWGPGSYEQYF

V: TRBV7-3
D: -
J: TRBJ2-7
size: once
DNA: TGTGCCAGCAGCCTATTCGGGCGGGAAGAGAGCGAGCAGTACTTC
CDR3: CASSLFGREESEQYF

V: TRBV28
D: TRBD2
J: TRBJ2-3
size: once
DNA: TGTGCCAGCAGAGCGAGCGGGGGACTATGGTATTTT
CDR3: CASRASGGLWYF